Listed here are 19 T cell receptor beta chains from one sample, sequenced in a study of T cells in Graves' hyperthyroidism and ophthalmopathy. Amplification of TCR beta CDR3 regions used RNA as the template. RT-PCR in the first round (using the HTBI primer set) targeted the TCR CDR3. Via MiXCR, TCRdb re-called the multiplex PCR reads, giving one row per CDR3 protein. The sample consists of hundreds of thousands of distinct CDR3 sequences, approximately 15% of them appearing once. Sequencing input: blood. Receptors were obtained from a woman under 40 with Graves' hyperthyroidism.

The chain joins TRBV16 to TRBJ2-7, with D perhaps matching TRBD1 (5 bases). Germline-derived CDR1 and CDR2 are KGHSY and FQNENV. This CDR3 comprises 14 residues. Trimming cost V 3 bases and J 6 bases, with 15 bases left between them. The CDR3 loop is CASSHDFQGGEQYF. CDR3 in DNA: TGTGCCAGCAGCCACGACTTTCAGGGCGGCGAGCAGTACTTC.

Comments on this clonotype: Given a much more abundant clone one base away, this may be a read error. The chain links TRBV7-6 to TRBJ2-3; TRBD2 agrees at 10 bases. Trimming took 3 bases from V and 1 from J; bases not matched to a gene: 1. CDR3 length equals 15 residues. Germline CDR1 reads SGHVS; CDR2 reads FNYEAQ. CDR3 sequence reads: CASSFGTSGTDTQYF. The CDR3, as DNA: TGTGCCAGCAGCTTCGGGACTAGCGGCACAGATACGCAGTATTTT. Full variable domain (outside the CDR3, taken from reference TRBV7-6 and TRBJ2-3): GAGVSQSPRYKVTKRGQDVALRCDPISGHVSLYWYRQALGQGPEFLTYFNYEAQQDKSGLPNDRFSAERPEGSISTLTIQRTEQRDSAMYRCASSFGTSGTDTQYFGPGTRLTVL.

This clonotype was seen repeatedly, ten times or more. DNA for the CDR3: TGTGCCAGCAGTACCTACCGGGACAGGGATTTAACTCTCTACGAGCAGTACTTC. Translation gives CASSTYRDRDLTLYEQYF. The V call is TRBV12-3 or TRBV12-4, the J call TRBJ2-7; 9 bases are shared with TRBD1. The CDR3 length is 18 residues. The V and J ends lost 5 bases and 3 bases, in that order; junction bases with no gene match: 17.

Worth noting for this clonotype: At one end the junction does not follow the germline gene, possibly because of a read error. The V and J genes are TRBV11-2 and TRBJ2-1, with 10 nucleotides matching TRBD2. The CDR3 extends over 18 amino acids. The germline CDR1 and CDR2 sequences are SGHAT and FQNNGV. CDR3 residues: CASSLAQLAGGIYNGQFF. The CDR3 DNA is TGTGCCAGCAGCTTAGCCCAATTAGCGGGAGGCATCTACAATGGGCAGTTCTTC.

The gene calls are TRBV27 and TRBJ2-1; D call uncertain. The CDR3 runs 13 residues. The germline V gene has CDR1 MNHEY and CDR2 SMNVEV (reference sequence). With 4 bases removed from V and 5 bases from J, the gap between germline ends came to 9 bases. The DNA of the CDR3 is TGTGCCAGCAGTTGGAGTGTCCACAATGAGCAGTTCTTC. Translation gives CASSWSVHNEQFF.

The chain links TRBV5-1 to TRBJ1-4; a weak D match, TRBD1 (5 bases). Germline CDR1 SGHRS, CDR2 YFSETQ. There are 13 residues in the CDR3. V lost 4 bases to trimming and J lost 8 bases, with 12 bases between them. The CDR3 bases are TGCGCCAGCAGCCCAGGGACTGAGGAAAAACTGTTTTTT. Translating gives CASSPGTEEKLFF.

V usage is TRBV4-1 and J usage is TRBJ1-5; D unresolved. The V gene's germline CDR1 is MGHRA and CDR2 YSYEKL. Trimming stripped 1 base from V and 0 bases from J, with 7 bases between. The CDR3 contains 15 residues. The DNA for the CDR3 is TGCGCCAGCAGCCAAGGACACAGTAGCAATCAGCCCCAGCATTTT. This sequence encodes CASSQGHSSNQPQHF.

The chain couples TRBV20-1 to TRBJ2-2; the D is unclear. Trimming removed 0 bases at V and 4 bases at J, with 6 bases between. The CDR3 totals 13 residues. Germline V CDR1 and CDR2: DFQATT, SNEGSKA (reference sequence). The CDR3 sequence: CSARDQRTGELFF. The CDR3 nucleotides are TGCAGTGCTAGAGATCAACGCACCGGGGAGCTGTTTTTT.

This clonotype occurred a few times. The chain is built from TRBV20-1 and TRBJ1-4, with D perhaps matching TRBD1 (5 bases). From germline, CDR1 is DFQATT and CDR2 SNEGSKA (reference sequence). The V end was cut by 7 bases, the J end by 7 bases, with 16 bases between. This CDR3 is 13 amino acids long. The CDR3 coding sequence is TGCAGTGGGACGAGGGGCGACCTTGAAAAACTGTTTTTT. Its protein product is CSGTRGDLEKLFF.

This clonotype was seen ten or more times. This sequence joins TRBV5-1 and TRBJ1-5; the D gene is possibly TRBD1 (5 bases). The CDR3 contains 15 residues. V was trimmed by 3 bases and J by 10 bases, leaving 20 bases between them. The V gene's germline CDR1 is SGHRS and CDR2 YFSETQ. The CDR3 loop reads CASSWDGVAGEPQHF. DNA of the CDR3: TGCGCCAGCAGCTGGGACGGGGTCGCAGGCGAACCCCAGCATTTT.

This clonotype was picked up a small number of times. This chain links TRBV20-1 with TRBJ1-6; maybe TRBD1 (5 bases). Germline V gene sequence: CDR1 DFQATT, CDR2 SNEGSKA (reference sequence). Trimming pared 6 bases from V and 7 bases from J, leaving 10 bases between. This CDR3 is built from 12 residues. The CDR3 nucleotides are TGCAGTGCCCCGAGACAGAATTCACCCCTCCACTTT. It codes for CSAPRQNSPLHF.

The sample holds many counts of this clonotype. V and J are TRBV28 and TRBJ2-7; 9 nucleotides match TRBD2. The germline gives CDR1 MDHEN, CDR2 SYDVKM. V was clipped by 1 base and J by 5 bases; unmatched bases: 9. The CDR3 is made up of 16 amino acids. DNA of the CDR3: TGTGCCAGCAGTTTATACCCTATAGCGGGAGTAGACGAGCAGTACTTC. Translation: CASSLYPIAGVDEQYF.

This clonotype has a count of ten or more. The chain uses TRBV28 and TRBJ2-5; D uncertain. The CDR3 loop spans 13 amino acids. V was trimmed by 2 bases and J by 3 bases, leaving 7 bases between them. Per germline, CDR1 MDHEN and CDR2 SYDVKM. CDR3 sequence reads: CASSLGQKETQYF. The CDR3 nucleotides read TGTGCCAGCAGTTTAGGCCAGAAAGAGACCCAGTACTTC.

This clonotype was observed once. The chain has TRBV6-2 or TRBV6-3 and TRBJ2-3; no definite D call. Germline V CDR1 and CDR2: MNHEY, SVGEGT. The CDR3 consists of 14 residues. V shed 8 bases and J shed 1 base, with 13 bases lying between them. As DNA, the CDR3 is TGTGCCAGCCGCCCTCCGGGCGGCACAGATACGCAGTATTTT. Translation: CASRPPGGTDTQYF.

A note on this clonotype: This may be a read error, as it is one base from a much larger clone. The chain links TRBV27 to TRBJ1-5, with 8 bases aligning to TRBD1. This CDR3 region has 14 residues. The trim removed 5 bases at V and 3 bases at J, leaving 3 bases unmatched. Germline assignment: CDR1 MNHEY and CDR2 SMNVEV (reference sequence). In DNA, the CDR3 is TGTGCCAGCAGTCGGACAGGGTTCAATCAGCCCCAGCATTTT. Its protein product is CASSRTGFNQPQHF.

The V and J genes are TRBV20-1 and TRBJ2-5, with D possibly being TRBD1 (6 bases). V was pared by 0 bases and J by 5 bases, with 16 bases between. Germline CDR1 and CDR2: DFQATT and SNEGSKA (reference sequence). The CDR3 runs 15 residues. The CDR3 reads CSARDLDRPAETQYF. The CDR3 coding sequence is TGCAGTGCTAGAGATCTCGACAGGCCCGCCGAGACCCAGTACTTC.

This clonotype was detected ten times or more. The chain recombines TRBV6-1 with TRBJ1-1; D not resolved. The V end was cut by 0 bases, the J end by 7 bases, with 9 bases between. The germline gives CDR1 MNHNS, CDR2 SASEGT. The CDR3 runs to 13 residues. CDR3 sequence: CASSEAPSREAFF. The CDR3 coding sequence is TGTGCCAGCAGTGAAGCGCCAAGCCGTGAAGCTTTCTTT.

There are many counts of this clonotype. The gene calls are TRBV7-8 and TRBJ2-5; 11 bases map to TRBD2. The CDR3 consists of 16 residues. Germline V lookup: CDR1 SGHVS, CDR2 FQNEAQ. V trimming: 2 bases; J trimming: 2 bases; junction bases outside the gene matches: 4. In DNA form, the CDR3 reads TGTGCCAGCAGCTTACTAGCGGGAGGTTGGCAAGAGACCCAGTACTTC. Protein sequence: CASSLLAGGWQETQYF.

This clonotype was seen a handful of times. J is TRBJ2-7 and V is TRBV7-6, with unresolved D. Trimming pared 5 bases from V and 3 bases from J, leaving 14 bases between. This CDR3 is built from 14 residues. Germline V gene sequence: CDR1 SGHVS, CDR2 FNYEAQ. The CDR3 coding sequence is TGTGCCAGCAGCAACTCGCTAGGTCTCTACGAGCAGTACTTC. It specifies CASSNSLGLYEQYF.